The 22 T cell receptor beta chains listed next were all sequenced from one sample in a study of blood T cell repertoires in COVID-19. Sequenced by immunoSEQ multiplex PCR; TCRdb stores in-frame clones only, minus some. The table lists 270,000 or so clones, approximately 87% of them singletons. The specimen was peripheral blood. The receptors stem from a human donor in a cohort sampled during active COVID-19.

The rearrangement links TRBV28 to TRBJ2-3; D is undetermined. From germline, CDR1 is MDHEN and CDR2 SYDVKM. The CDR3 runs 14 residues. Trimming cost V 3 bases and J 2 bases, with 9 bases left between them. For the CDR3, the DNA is TGTGCCAGCAGTTTTGAGATAATCACAGATACGCAGTATTTT. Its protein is CASSFEIITDTQYF.

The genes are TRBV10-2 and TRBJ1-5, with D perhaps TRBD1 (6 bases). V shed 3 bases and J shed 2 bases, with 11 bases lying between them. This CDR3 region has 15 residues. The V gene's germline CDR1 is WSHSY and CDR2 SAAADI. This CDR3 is CASSDPGVGNQPQHF. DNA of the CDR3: TGCGCCAGCAGTGACCCAGGGGTCGGCAATCAGCCCCAGCATTTT.

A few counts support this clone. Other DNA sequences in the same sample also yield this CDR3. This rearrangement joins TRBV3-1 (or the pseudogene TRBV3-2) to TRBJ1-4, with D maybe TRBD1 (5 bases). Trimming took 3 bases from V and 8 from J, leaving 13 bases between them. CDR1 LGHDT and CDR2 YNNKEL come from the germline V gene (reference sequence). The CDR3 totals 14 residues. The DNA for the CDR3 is TGTGCCAGCAGCCAGGGGCATGGGGGGGAAAAACTGTTTTTT. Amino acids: CASSQGHGGEKLFF.

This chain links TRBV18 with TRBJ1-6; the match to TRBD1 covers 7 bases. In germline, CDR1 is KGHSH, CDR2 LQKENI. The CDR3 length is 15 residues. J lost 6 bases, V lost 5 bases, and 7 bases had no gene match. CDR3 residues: CASSLGQQPNSPLHF. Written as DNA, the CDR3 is TGTGCCAGCTCATTGGGACAGCAACCTAATTCACCCCTCCACTTT.

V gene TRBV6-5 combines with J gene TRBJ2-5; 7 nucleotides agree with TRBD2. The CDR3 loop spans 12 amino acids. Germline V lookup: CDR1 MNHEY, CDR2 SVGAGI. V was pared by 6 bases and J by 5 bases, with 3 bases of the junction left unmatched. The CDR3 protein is CASRGGWETQYF. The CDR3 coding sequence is TGTGCCAGCAGGGGAGGGTGGGAGACCCAGTACTTC.

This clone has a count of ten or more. This CDR3 reads CASSYSTGFEQYF. DNA of the CDR3: TGTGCCAGCAGTTACTCTACAGGGTTTGAGCAGTACTTC. The J gene is TRBJ2-7, the V gene TRBV6-5, with D tentatively TRBD1 (6 bases). V was shortened by 0 bases and J by 7 bases, with 10 bases between the two germline ends. Germline values: CDR1 MNHEY, CDR2 SVGAGI. CDR3 length: 13 residues.

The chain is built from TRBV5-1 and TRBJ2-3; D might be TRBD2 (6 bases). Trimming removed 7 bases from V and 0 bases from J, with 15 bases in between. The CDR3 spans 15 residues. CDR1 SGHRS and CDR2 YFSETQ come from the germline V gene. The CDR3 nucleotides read TGCGCCAGCCGGCTTGCGGGATCTAGCACAGATACGCAGTATTTT. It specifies CASRLAGSSTDTQYF.

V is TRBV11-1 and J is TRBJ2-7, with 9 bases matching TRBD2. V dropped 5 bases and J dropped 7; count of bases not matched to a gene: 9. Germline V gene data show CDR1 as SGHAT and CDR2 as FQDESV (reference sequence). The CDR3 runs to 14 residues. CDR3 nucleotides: TGTGCCAGCAGCACCCGGGCTAGCGGGGATGAGCAGTACTTC. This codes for CASSTRASGDEQYF.

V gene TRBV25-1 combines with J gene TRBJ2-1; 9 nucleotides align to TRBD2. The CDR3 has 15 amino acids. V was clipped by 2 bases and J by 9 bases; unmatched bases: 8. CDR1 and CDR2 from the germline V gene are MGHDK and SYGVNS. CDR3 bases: TGTGCCAGCAGTGAAATCGGGACTAGCAGCGGTGAGCAGTTCTTC. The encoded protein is CASSEIGTSSGEQFF.

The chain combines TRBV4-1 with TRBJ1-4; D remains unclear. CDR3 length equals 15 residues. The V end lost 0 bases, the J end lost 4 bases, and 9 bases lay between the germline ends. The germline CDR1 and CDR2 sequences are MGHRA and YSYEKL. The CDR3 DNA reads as TGCGCCAGCAGCCAAGACGACCGGGATAATGAAAAACTGTTTTTT. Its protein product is CASSQDDRDNEKLFF.

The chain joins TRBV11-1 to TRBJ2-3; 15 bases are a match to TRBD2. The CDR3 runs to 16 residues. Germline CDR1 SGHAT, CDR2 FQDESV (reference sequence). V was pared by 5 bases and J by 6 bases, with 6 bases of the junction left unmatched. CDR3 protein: CASSPGLAGGLDTQYF. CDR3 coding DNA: TGTGCCAGCAGCCCAGGACTAGCGGGGGGGCTTGATACGCAGTATTTT.

The CDR3 bases are TGTGCCAGCAGCTGGGGACTGGGAGTTGGTGAAGCTTTCTTT. This gives the protein CASSWGLGVGEAFF. This chain joins TRBV5-4 and TRBJ1-1; D is perhaps TRBD1 (5 bases). Trimming took off 3 bases at V and 7 bases at J, with 16 bases between the two ends. The CDR3 is made up of 14 amino acids. Looked up from germline, CDR1 is SGHNT and CDR2 is YYREEE (reference sequence).

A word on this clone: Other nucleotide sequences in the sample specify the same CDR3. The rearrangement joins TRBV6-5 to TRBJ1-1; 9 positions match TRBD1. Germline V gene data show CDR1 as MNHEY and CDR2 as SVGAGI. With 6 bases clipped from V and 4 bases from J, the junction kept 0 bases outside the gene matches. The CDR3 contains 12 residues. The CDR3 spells CASRTGGTEAFF. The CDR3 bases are TGTGCCAGCAGGACAGGGGGCACTGAAGCTTTCTTT.

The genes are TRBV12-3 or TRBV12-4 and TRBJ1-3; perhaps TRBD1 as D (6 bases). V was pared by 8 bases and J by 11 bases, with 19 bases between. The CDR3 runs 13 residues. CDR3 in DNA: TGTGCCAGCGGGGTTTTGGTTACAGGGCCCATATATTTT. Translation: CASGVLVTGPIYF.

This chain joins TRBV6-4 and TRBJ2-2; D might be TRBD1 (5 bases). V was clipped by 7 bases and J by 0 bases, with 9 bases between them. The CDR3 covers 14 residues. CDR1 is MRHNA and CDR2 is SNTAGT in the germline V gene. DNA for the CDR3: TGTGCCAGCAAGACAGATCCGAACACCGGGGAGCTGTTTTTT. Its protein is CASKTDPNTGELFF.

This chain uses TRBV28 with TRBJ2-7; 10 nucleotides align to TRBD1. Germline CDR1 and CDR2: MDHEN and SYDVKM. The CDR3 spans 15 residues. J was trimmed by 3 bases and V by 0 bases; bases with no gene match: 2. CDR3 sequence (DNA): TGTGCCAGCAGTTTATGGGGGACAGGGGTCTACGAGCAGTACTTC. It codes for CASSLWGTGVYEQYF.

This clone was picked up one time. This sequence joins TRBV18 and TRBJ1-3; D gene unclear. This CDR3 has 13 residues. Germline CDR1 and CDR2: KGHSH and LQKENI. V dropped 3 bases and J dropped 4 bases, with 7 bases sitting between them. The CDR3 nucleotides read TGTGCCAGCTCACCGAGTTTGGGAAACACCATATATTTT. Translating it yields CASSPSLGNTIYF.

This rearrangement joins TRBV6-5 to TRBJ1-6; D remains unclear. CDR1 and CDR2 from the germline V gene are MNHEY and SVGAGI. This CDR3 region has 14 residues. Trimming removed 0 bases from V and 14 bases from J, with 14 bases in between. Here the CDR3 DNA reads TGTGCCAGCAGTTACTCGCCCGACGGGGAGACCCTCCACTTT. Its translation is CASSYSPDGETLHF.

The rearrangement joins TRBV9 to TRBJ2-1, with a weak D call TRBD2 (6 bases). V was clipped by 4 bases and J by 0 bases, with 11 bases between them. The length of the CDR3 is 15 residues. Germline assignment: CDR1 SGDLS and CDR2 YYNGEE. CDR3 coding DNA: TGTGCCAGCAGCTGGGACGGGAGCTCCTACAATGAGCAGTTCTTC. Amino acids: CASSWDGSSYNEQFF. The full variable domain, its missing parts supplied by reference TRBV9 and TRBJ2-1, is DSGVTQTPKHLITATGQRVTLRCSPRSGDLSVYWYQQSLDQGLQFLIQYYNGEERAKGNILERFSAQQFPDLHSELNLSSLELGDSALYFCASSWDGSSYNEQFFGPGTRLTVL.

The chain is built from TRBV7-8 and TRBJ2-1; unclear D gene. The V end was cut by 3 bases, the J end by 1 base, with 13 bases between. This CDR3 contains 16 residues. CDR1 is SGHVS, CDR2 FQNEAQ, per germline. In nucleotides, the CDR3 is TGTGCCAGCAGCTTTGAACCGAGGCTTTCCTACAATGAGCAGTTCTTC. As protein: CASSFEPRLSYNEQFF.

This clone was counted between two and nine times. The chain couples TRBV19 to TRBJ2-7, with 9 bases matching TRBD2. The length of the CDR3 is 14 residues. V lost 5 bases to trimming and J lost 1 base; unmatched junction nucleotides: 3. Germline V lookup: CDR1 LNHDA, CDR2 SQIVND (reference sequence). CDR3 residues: CASSAGLASYEQYF. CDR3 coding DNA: TGTGCCAGTAGTGCGGGACTAGCTTCCTACGAGCAGTACTTC.

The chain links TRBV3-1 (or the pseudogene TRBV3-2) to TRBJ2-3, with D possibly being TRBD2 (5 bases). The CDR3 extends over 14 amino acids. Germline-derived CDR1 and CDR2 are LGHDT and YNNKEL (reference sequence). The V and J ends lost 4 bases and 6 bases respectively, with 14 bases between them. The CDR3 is CASSRGGSSDTQYF. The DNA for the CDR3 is TGTGCCAGCAGCCGAGGCGGGTCATCTGATACGCAGTATTTT.